The clone carrying this TCR beta chain was observed at least ten times. This sample stems from a study of Graves' ophthalmopathy and Graves' hyperthyroidism. Uncontrolled infections, pregnancy, lactation or other autoimmune diseases led to patient exclusion. RNA transcripts provided the template for amplifying TCR beta CDR3 regions. HTBI primers primed a first-round RT-PCR, and a second-round multiplex PCR followed. TCRdb independently ran MiXCR on the multiplex PCR reads; one entry per CDR3 protein. Of 170,000 or so distinct CDR3 sequences in the sample, roughly two fifths were seen once. The receptor's source is a woman in her thirties or forties with Graves' ophthalmopathy. The sample consisted of peripheral blood.

The DNA of the CDR3 is TGTGCCAGCAGCGTATGGGGACAGGGGTATGGCTACACCTTC. This translates into CASSVWGQGYGYTF. V is TRBV9 and J is TRBJ1-2, with 10 bases matching TRBD1. Trimming removed 1 base from V and 5 bases from J; junction bases left unmatched: 2. The CDR3 length is 14 residues. In germline, CDR1 is SGDLS, CDR2 YYNGEE.